Below, one T cell receptor (beta chain) is given with its context. It was at deep level that the assay was run. In the sorted-subset replicate PCRs, 150 to 250 ng DNA, 29,000 or so T cell genomes, was used. Data came from immunoSEQ multiplex PCR; TCRdb stores just in-frame clones and leaves some out. This table has roughly 2 million clones, 90% to 97% appearing once. These data come from a study of shared clonotypes between healthy human individuals. Trimming stripped 1 base from V and 3 bases from J, with 8 bases between. CDR3 length: 13 residues. In germline, CDR1 is SGHDT, CDR2 YYEEEE. The chain links TRBV5-6 to TRBJ2-7, with no clear D. The TCR originated in a man between 18 and 35 years old in good health. The sequencing input was naive CD4+ T cells sorted from blood. Indicated subset: CD45RA+ positively selected. The CDR3 region is CASSLLINYEQYF. The CDR3 DNA follows: TGTGCCAGCAGCTTGCTGATAAACTACGAGCAGTACTTC.